This is a list of T cell receptor beta chains from one sample in a study of blood T cell repertoires in COVID-19. Profiled with immunoSEQ multiplex PCR; TCRdb holds only in-frame clones, not every one. The sample gives around 380,000 clones, 81% of which show up once; 0.85% to 1.3% is in the top ten. The sequencing input was peripheral blood. The receptors shown here come from a human donor with acute or convalescent COVID-19. The donor label of this sample is uncertain. CDR3s leave out the opening cysteine and the closing phenylalanine or tryptophan. The D gene is left open where the match is weak.

V: TRBV6-5; D: TRBD1; J: TRBJ2-5; CDR3: AIGQGTETQY
V: TRBV11-2; D: .; J: TRBJ2-4; CDR3: ASSLRPAKNIQY
V: TRBV25-1; D: .; J: TRBJ1-2; CDR3: ASSPGLAIGYT
V: TRBV19; D: TRBD1; J: TRBJ1-5; CDR3: ASSIGLGGQVSNQPQH
V: TRBV7-8; D: .; J: TRBJ1-1; CDR3: ASSSPGRGTEAF
V: TRBV5-1; D: .; J: TRBJ2-1; CDR3: ASSLDYGSNEQF
V: TRBV4-1; D: TRBD1; J: TRBJ1-6; CDR3: ASSPGQGNSPLH
V: TRBV27; D: TRBD2; J: TRBJ2-3; CDR3: ASSLSGTLTSRTDTQY
V: TRBV7-2; D: .; J: TRBJ1-1; CDR3: ASSSGTPTEAF
V: TRBV3-1/TRBV3-2; D: TRBD1; J: TRBJ1-1; CDR3: ASSQGQGSATEAF
V: TRBV4-1; D: TRBD1; J: TRBJ1-2; CDR3: ASSQPGQGSRGYT
V: TRBV12-5; D: TRBD2; J: TRBJ2-7; CDR3: ASGLVIAGTSGIRSSEQY
V: TRBV5-6; D: TRBD1; J: TRBJ1-5; CDR3: ASSFWDRGRSNQPQH
V: TRBV4-2; D: .; J: TRBJ1-4; CDR3: ASTREGRGEKLF
V: TRBV27; D: TRBD2; J: TRBJ2-7; CDR3: ASSPRGLAAYEQY
V: TRBV11-2; D: .; J: TRBJ1-2; CDR3: ASSLDLLGTTYGYT
V: TRBV7-9; D: TRBD1; J: TRBJ2-7; CDR3: ASSLRDSSYEQY
V: TRBV15; D: .; J: TRBJ2-5; CDR3: ATSREVVGVGETQY
V: TRBV11-2; D: TRBD1; J: TRBJ2-6; CDR3: ASSLRQGLEANVLT
V: TRBV19; D: .; J: TRBJ2-3; CDR3: ASSAWGGAGDTQY
V: TRBV3-1/TRBV3-2; D: .; J: TRBJ1-1; CDR3: ASSQNRVGTEAF
V: TRBV30; D: .; J: TRBJ2-7; CDR3: AWSPTGVYEQY
V: TRBV12-5; D: .; J: TRBJ1-1; CDR3: ASGLVRTVNTEAF
V: TRBV11-2; D: .; J: TRBJ2-7; CDR3: ASSWGPPPYEQY
V: TRBV6-5; D: TRBD1; J: TRBJ2-7; CDR3: AGAKTGYEQY
V: TRBV5-5; D: TRBD1; J: TRBJ2-7; CDR3: ASSLVWTGGYEQY
V: TRBV2; D: TRBD2; J: TRBJ2-5; CDR3: ASSGTSGGLAETQY
V: TRBV5-1; D: .; J: TRBJ1-4; CDR3: ASSLVLGANEKLF
V: TRBV6-5; D: .; J: TRBJ2-1; CDR3: ASARGSLNEQF
V: TRBV18; D: .; J: TRBJ2-1; CDR3: ASSPSQGGEQF
V: TRBV20-1; D: .; J: TRBJ1-1; CDR3: SASSDGRGAGTEAF
V: TRBV14; D: TRBD1; J: TRBJ1-4; CDR3: ASSARRGLLQGATNEKLF
V: TRBV5-1; D: TRBD1; J: TRBJ1-2; CDR3: ASSLAGTGAGYT
V: TRBV27; D: .; J: TRBJ1-2; CDR3: ASSRGGFRFGYT
V: TRBV19; D: TRBD2; J: TRBJ2-1; CDR3: ASSIVLAAEQF
V: TRBV7-9; D: .; J: TRBJ1-5; CDR3: ASSSDTYSNQPQH
V: TRBV6-5; D: .; J: TRBJ1-2; CDR3: ASSPEGGHGYT
V: TRBV7-9; D: .; J: TRBJ1-4; CDR3: ASSPGITGAEKLF
V: TRBV19; D: TRBD1; J: TRBJ1-1; CDR3: ASSIAGGTEAF
V: TRBV7-8; D: TRBD1; J: TRBJ1-1; CDR3: ASSLYDRDVTEAF
V: TRBV2; D: .; J: TRBJ1-5; CDR3: ASSPTTDSNQPQH